Listed below are T cell receptor beta chains from one sample, sequenced in a study of cytomegalovirus exposure and HLA in healthy donors. Repertoires were generated with immunoSEQ multiplex PCR, while TCRdb's copy carries only in-frame clones and drops some. The table lists tens of thousands of clones, over 85% of them singletons. Sequenced material: PBMCs. The receptors derive from a woman in her 30s in good health and CMV-seronegative. Both conserved end residues are part of each CDR3. A D gene is named only where the DNA matches it firmly. Clone size is stated in some rows and not others, as once, few, many or a class when expanded.

cdr3_nt	cdr3_aa	v_call	j_call	d_call	clone_size	cdr3_length
TGTGCCAGCAGGACAAACGTAGGGAGAGGCGGGGAGCTGTTTTTT	CASRTNVGRGGELFF	TRBV11-2	TRBJ2-2	-	-	15
TGTGCCACCAGCAGGGGGGAGGGAAAACTGTTTTTT	CATSRGEGKLFF	TRBV15	TRBJ1-4	-	-	12
TGCGCCAGCAGGGGGTTCTCGGCGACTAGCGGGAGATTTTCCCAAGAGACCCAGTACTTC	CASRGFSATSGRFSQETQYF	TRBV5-1	TRBJ2-5	TRBD2	once	20
TGTGCCAGCAGCCCCCAACAGAACCTGAACACTGAAGCTTTCTTT	CASSPQQNLNTEAFF	TRBV9	TRBJ1-1	-	once	15
TGTGCCAGCAGCCCGAGCTCCTATAATTCACCCCTCCACTTT	CASSPSSYNSPLHF	TRBV28	TRBJ1-6	-	-	14
TGTGCCAGCAGCTTGCCCGGTCAGCCCCAGCATTTT	CASSLPGQPQHF	TRBV5-4	TRBJ1-5	-	-	12
TGTGCCTGGAGACGGGACAGGCCAAACAATCAGCCCCAGCATTTT	CAWRRDRPNNQPQHF	TRBV30	TRBJ1-5	TRBD1	-	15
TGTGCCAGCAGTCTGAGGACAAGCACAGATACGCAGTATTTT	CASSLRTSTDTQYF	TRBV27	TRBJ2-3	-	-	14
TGCGCCAGCAGCCCGGGTTACTCTGCCGGAAACACCATATATTTT	CASSPGYSAGNTIYF	TRBV5-1	TRBJ1-3	-	-	15
TGTGCCAGCAGCGCCCCCCGATCTGGGGCCCTTAACTATGGCTACACCTTC	CASSAPRSGALNYGYTF	TRBV9	TRBJ1-2	-	-	17
TGTGCCAGCAGTGAAATTGACAGGGCGGCTGGCTACACCTTC	CASSEIDRAAGYTF	TRBV6-1	TRBJ1-2	TRBD1	-	14
TGTGCCAGCAGCTGGCCAGGGTCCCGGGGCTACACCTTC	CASSWPGSRGYTF	TRBV7-9	TRBJ1-2	-	-	13
TGTGCCAGCCTTATACAGGGGGCGCCGGATGGCTACACCTTC	CASLIQGAPDGYTF	TRBV28	TRBJ1-2	TRBD1	-	14
TGTGCCAGCAGCCCCAGGGGTCAGCCCCAGCATTTT	CASSPRGQPQHF	TRBV28	TRBJ1-5	-	-	12
TGTGCCTGGAGTATGGGACAGGGATCTGAAAAACTGTTTTTT	CAWSMGQGSEKLFF	TRBV30	TRBJ1-4	TRBD1	-	14
TGTGCCAGCAGCGTCTCCCGCGGGGGCAATGAGCAGTTCTTC	CASSVSRGGNEQFF	TRBV7-2	TRBJ2-1	TRBD2	-	14
TGTGCCAGCAGCGGGCGGGTTGAATCCCAAGAGACCCAGTACTTC	CASSGRVESQETQYF	TRBV5-4	TRBJ2-5	-	once	15
TGTGCCAGTAGTACCCGGGACAGAATAAATCAGCCCCAGCATTTT	CASSTRDRINQPQHF	TRBV19	TRBJ1-5	TRBD1	-	15
TGTGCCAGCAGCCTATCCGACAGGGTTAACACCGGGGAGCTGTTTTTT	CASSLSDRVNTGELFF	TRBV5-4	TRBJ2-2	TRBD1	-	16
TGTGCCAGCAGTGAAAAGGCACTAGCGGGGGGGACCCAGTACTTC	CASSEKALAGGTQYF	TRBV6-1	TRBJ2-5	TRBD2	-	15
TGTGCCAGCAGCGCCCCCACAGGGGGTGGCCACAATGAGCAGTTCTTC	CASSAPTGGGHNEQFF	TRBV5-4	TRBJ2-1	TRBD1	-	16
TGTGCCAGCAGTTACCGACTCGGGGAGCAGTACTTC	CASSYRLGEQYF	TRBV6-5	TRBJ2-7	-	-	12
TGTGCAAGTCGCTGTAACAGGGTGACCACTGAAGCTTTCTTT	CASRCNRVTTEAFF	TRBV12-2	TRBJ1-1	-	few	14
TGTGCCAGCTACAGGGTTCTAGCAACTAATGAAAAACTGTTTTTT	CASYRVLATNEKLFF	TRBV2	TRBJ1-4	-	-	15
TGTGCCTGGAGTGTTAGTCTCGTCGGGCAGGGGGCTAGAGGAACTGAAGCTTTCTTT	CAWSVSLVGQGARGTEAFF	TRBV30	TRBJ1-1	TRBD1	-	19
TGTGCCAGCAGCCAAGATAGGGGGAACGAGCAGTACTTC	CASSQDRGNEQYF	TRBV4-2	TRBJ2-7	-	-	13
TGTGCCTGGCACCCGGGACTAGCGGGAGAGGAGCAGTTCTTC	CAWHPGLAGEEQFF	TRBV30	TRBJ2-1	TRBD2	-	14